This T cell receptor beta chain was identified in a study of T cell responses to AZD1222 COVID-19 vaccine (dated by TCRdb to the early 2020s). About the investigation overall: A total of over 230 trial participants underwent TCR sequencing, of whom more than 200 had received two doses of AZD1222 and some 26 had received two doses of the MenACWY control vaccine. Trial participants were enrolled by age into 18-55, 56-69 and 70-plus year subgroups, with approximately 160, 26 and 62 TCR-sequenced participants respectively. Overall results and qualifications from the work: Vaccine-associated CD4 TCRs spanned the whole spike protein, with dominant responses in regions 160-218 and 743-854. Epitopes outside the regions mutated in the B.1.351 and B.1.1.7 variants were reportedly recognized by nearly half of the unique spike-specific TCRs. Conclusions about previously exposed vaccinees were limited because only a handful of AZD1222 recipients were SARS-CoV-2 seropositive at baseline. A significant rise in spike-specific TCR breadth and depth was observed after two AZD1222 doses relative to day 0 and relative to MenACWY recipients. Because no day 14 peak-response samples were available, repertoires were characterized only after the peak T cell response. In the small 56-69-year group, the increase in depth fell short of significance, most likely because of low power. Most participants were white British and females outnumbered males, and the authors suggested that clonal diversity may have been underestimated.

The time point label here, explained by the study, means: about 28 days (+/-7) after the second vaccine dose. AZD1222 recipients whose second dose came at about 4 weeks and those whose second dose came at about 12 weeks were combined into one group, since spike-specific TCR depth and breadth did not differ between the two schedules. Vaccinee samples came from UK trials COV001 and COV002, including a single-blind randomized controlled phase 2/3 trial of AZD1222 (ChAdOx1 nCoV-19) in healthy adults. Trial participant PBMC samples were collected at day 0 and day 28 after the second dose for TCRbeta chain sequencing. Concerning this clone: It has no known antigen specificity. No much larger clone exists at a distance of one base, and base qualities are not known.

The germline V gene gives CDR1 as SNHLY and CDR2 as FYNNEI. The V end loses 10 bases and the J end loses 1 base, and a stretch of 7 bases separates them. The CDR3 starts with the cysteine, ends with the phenylalanine, and has 11 residues. Of the read, only the CDR3 DNA is kept; its 33 bases are in frame from base 1. The CDR3 regions of human TCRbeta chains were analyzed by immunosequencing. Per the original workflow: TCRs in the repertoires were compared against a reference library of SARS-CoV-2-specific TCRs that had been generated with the MIRA antigen-specificity platform. Breadth meant the fraction of unique TCRs that were SARS-CoV-2-associated, whereas depth meant the fraction of total T cells that were SARS-CoV-2-associated. Using the MIRA data, each spike-specific TCR was assigned both to the spike region to which the TCR was reactive and to a CD4 or CD8 class. Log10-transformed breadth and depth values were compared by one-way ANOVA with Sidak's multiple comparisons tests. This immuneACCESS table, as held by TCRdb, lists in-frame sequences with V and J called but not all clones. Of the missing ones, under half trace to an unresolved V gene in checked studies; the others have no known cause. From that table come the V and J calls and clone size; the DNA was used to work out D and trimming. The sample table lists 180,000 or so clones, around 90% of them with a count of one. Roughly 2% of the sample rests with the top ten.

This clonotype was sampled from an adult who received the AZD1222 COVID-19 vaccine. This receptor chain uses TRBV2 and TRBJ2-5; the D segment might be TRBD1 or TRBD2, since each matches 5 bases. This specimen was peripheral blood, taken 28 days after the second AZD1222 dose. The CDR3 reads CAKGPQETQYF. The nucleotides are TGTGCCAAGGGACCCCAAGAGACCCAGTACTTC.